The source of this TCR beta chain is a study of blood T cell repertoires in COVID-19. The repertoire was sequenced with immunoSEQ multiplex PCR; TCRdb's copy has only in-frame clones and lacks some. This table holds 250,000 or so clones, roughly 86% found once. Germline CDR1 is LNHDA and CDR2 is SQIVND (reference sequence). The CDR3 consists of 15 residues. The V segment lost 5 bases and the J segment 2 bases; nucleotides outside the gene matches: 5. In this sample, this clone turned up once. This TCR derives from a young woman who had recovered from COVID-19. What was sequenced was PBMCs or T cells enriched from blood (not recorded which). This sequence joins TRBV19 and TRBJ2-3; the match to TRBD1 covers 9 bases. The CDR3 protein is CASSPTGGPTDTQYF. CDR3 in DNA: TGTGCCAGTAGTCCCACAGGGGGCCCCACAGATACGCAGTATTTT.